Sequencing of this TCR beta chain was carried out in a study of cytotoxic CD8 clonotypes in ibrutinib-treated CLL. Profiled with immunoSEQ multiplex PCR; TCRdb holds only in-frame clones, not every one. Among around 27,000 clones, roughly 69% were seen once, and the ten largest hold roughly half. The input for sequencing was PBMCs, taken at disease progression, from a patient treated with ibrutinib. The receptor was derived from a human donor with chronic lymphocytic leukemia.

The CDR3 reads CASSQGVRVDTQYF. For the CDR3, the DNA is TGCGCCAGCAGCCAAGGGGTCAGGGTAGATACGCAGTATTTT. The genes are TRBV4-1 and TRBJ2-3; TRBD1 is a possible D gene (5 bases). This CDR3 is built from 14 residues. CDR1 is MGHRA, CDR2 YSYEKL, per germline. V was cut by 1 base and J by 5 bases, with 10 bases left in between.